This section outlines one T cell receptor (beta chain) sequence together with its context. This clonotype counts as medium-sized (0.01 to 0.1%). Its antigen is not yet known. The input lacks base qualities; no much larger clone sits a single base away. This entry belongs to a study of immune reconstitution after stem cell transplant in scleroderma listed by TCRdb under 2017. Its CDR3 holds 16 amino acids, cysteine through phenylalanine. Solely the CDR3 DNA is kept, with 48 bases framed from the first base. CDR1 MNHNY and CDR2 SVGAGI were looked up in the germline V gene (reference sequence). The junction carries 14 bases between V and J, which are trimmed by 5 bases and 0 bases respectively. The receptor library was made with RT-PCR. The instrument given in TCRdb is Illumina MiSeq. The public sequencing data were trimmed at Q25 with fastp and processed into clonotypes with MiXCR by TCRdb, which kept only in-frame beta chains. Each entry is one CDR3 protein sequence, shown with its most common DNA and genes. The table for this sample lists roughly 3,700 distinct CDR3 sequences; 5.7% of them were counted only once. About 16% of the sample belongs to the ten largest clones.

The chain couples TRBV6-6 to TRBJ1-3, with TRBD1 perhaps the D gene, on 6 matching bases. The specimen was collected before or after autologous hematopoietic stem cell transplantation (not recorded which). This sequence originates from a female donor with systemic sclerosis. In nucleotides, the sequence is TGTGCCAGCAGTACGCGGGACACTAGCTCTGGAAACACCATATATTTT. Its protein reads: CASSTRDTSSGNTIYF.